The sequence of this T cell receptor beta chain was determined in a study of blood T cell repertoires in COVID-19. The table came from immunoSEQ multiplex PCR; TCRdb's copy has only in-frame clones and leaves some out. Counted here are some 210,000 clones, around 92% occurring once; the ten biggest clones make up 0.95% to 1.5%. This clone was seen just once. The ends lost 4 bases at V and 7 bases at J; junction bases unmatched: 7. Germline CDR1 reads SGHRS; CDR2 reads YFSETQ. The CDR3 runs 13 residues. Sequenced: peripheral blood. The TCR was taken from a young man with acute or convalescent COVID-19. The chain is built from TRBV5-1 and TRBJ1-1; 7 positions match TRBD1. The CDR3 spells CASSKGQPFEAFF. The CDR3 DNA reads TGCGCCAGCAGCAAGGGACAGCCCTTTGAAGCTTTCTTT.